The 27 T cell receptor beta chains given below trace back to one sample, sequenced in a study of cytotoxic CD8 clonotypes in ibrutinib-treated CLL. Measured with immunoSEQ multiplex PCR; TCRdb has only the in-frame clones, and not every one. The sample shows approximately 130,000 clones, approximately 81% of them seen only once. The specimen was PBMCs, collected after 24 months of ibrutinib treatment. All receptors derive from a human donor with chronic lymphocytic leukemia.

The rearrangement links TRBV19 to TRBJ2-1; TRBD1 matches at 8 bases. The germline CDR1 and CDR2 sequences are LNHDA and SQIVND (reference sequence). The trim removed 5 bases at V and 7 bases at J, leaving 16 bases unmatched. The CDR3 runs 17 residues. CDR3 nucleotides: TGTGCCAGTAGTCCCCGGGGGCAGGGGGCGAGATTAAATGAGCAGTTCTTC. Translating it yields CASSPRGQGARLNEQFF.

V is TRBV2 and J is TRBJ2-1, with a weak D call TRBD2 (5 bases). This CDR3 comprises 16 residues. The V end lost 10 bases, the J end lost 0 bases, and 19 bases lay between the germline ends. The germline CDR1 and CDR2 sequences are SNHLY and FYNNEI. CDR3 region: CATRPGSYSSYNEQFF. CDR3 sequence (DNA): TGTGCCACCCGGCCGGGGAGCTATAGCTCCTACAATGAGCAGTTCTTC.

V and J are TRBV5-1 and TRBJ2-2; no firm D call. CDR3 length equals 14 residues. From germline, CDR1 is SGHRS and CDR2 YFSETQ. Trimming shortened V by 1 base and J by 0 bases, and 4 bases separated the two germline ends. CDR3 sequence (DNA): TGCGCCAGCAGCTTGTCGGCGAACACCGGGGAGCTGTTTTTT. It is translated as CASSLSANTGELFF.

V is TRBV28 and J is TRBJ2-3, with 12 bases lining up with TRBD1. Germline V gene data show CDR1 as MDHEN and CDR2 as SYDVKM. Germline trimming cut 3 bases from V and 6 bases from J; bases unmatched to any gene: 4. The CDR3 loop spans 15 amino acids. The CDR3 coding sequence is TGTGCCAGCAGTTTGGGGGGACAGGGGGCGGATACGCAGTATTTT. It specifies CASSLGGQGADTQYF.

The rearrangement joins TRBV4-2 to TRBJ1-2; TRBD1 matches at 9 bases. The CDR3 runs to 13 residues. V was clipped by 7 bases and J by 6 bases; unmatched bases: 6. CDR1 is LGHNA and CDR2 is YNFKEQ in the germline V gene. DNA for the CDR3: TGTGCCAGCAAAGGACAGGGGAAGAATGGCTACACCTTC. Translating gives CASKGQGKNGYTF.

The chain joins TRBV2 to TRBJ2-5; D unresolved. The J call may be mistaken, given a closer DNA end match to TRBJ2-7. This CDR3 is built from 13 residues. In germline, CDR1 is SNHLY, CDR2 FYNNEI. The CDR3, as DNA: TGTGCCAGCAATCGTAGAGAGTCCTACGAGCAGTACTTC. Protein: CASNRRESYEQYF.

This clone was counted a single time. The chain carries TRBV18 and TRBJ1-2; D is uncertain. V was pared by 3 bases and J by 5 bases, with 7 bases between. Germline values: CDR1 KGHSH, CDR2 LQKENI. The CDR3 extends over 12 amino acids. CDR3 loop: CASSPESYGYTF. CDR3 in DNA: TGTGCCAGCTCACCGGAATCTTATGGCTACACCTTC.

This chain uses TRBV7-2 with TRBJ2-3; 9 bases are a match to TRBD2. Trimming at V came to 4 bases and at J to 1 base, leaving 15 bases not matched to a gene. The length of the CDR3 is 19 residues. CDR1 is SGHTA, CDR2 FQGNSA, per germline. Written as DNA, the CDR3 is TGTGCCAGCAGCTCTGGGAGCGGGGGGATTCCGTGGGGCACAGATACGCAGTATTTT. This translates into CASSSGSGGIPWGTDTQYF.

The chain combines TRBV30 with TRBJ2-7, with 7 bases fitting TRBD2. This CDR3 is 12 amino acids long. J was trimmed by 7 bases and V by 2 bases; bases with no gene match: 5. Per the germline V gene, CDR1 is GTSNPN and CDR2 is SVGIG (reference sequence). The CDR3 protein is CAWSQLAREQYF. The CDR3 DNA reads TGTGCCTGGAGTCAACTAGCGAGGGAGCAGTACTTC.

The V gene is TRBV11-2, the J gene TRBJ1-5; possible D gene TRBD1, 5 bases. From germline, CDR1 is SGHAT and CDR2 FQNNGV. The CDR3 covers 14 residues. V was shortened by 1 base and J by 4 bases, with 8 bases between the two germline ends. CDR3 sequence (DNA): TGTGCCAGCAGCTTAGTGGCAGGGAATCAGCCCCAGCATTTT. This sequence encodes CASSLVAGNQPQHF.

The rearrangement uses TRBV2 and TRBJ2-3; TRBD2 might be the D (7 bases). The V gene's germline CDR1 is SNHLY and CDR2 FYNNEI. Trimming took off 1 base at V and 4 bases at J, with 15 bases between the two ends. This CDR3 contains 16 residues. The CDR3 nucleotides are TGTGCCAGCAGTGAAGAGGGGGGGGCGCGGGCAGATACGCAGTATTTT. Protein sequence: CASSEEGGARADTQYF.

The gene calls are TRBV29-1 and TRBJ2-6; no reliable D call. Germline CDR1 SQVTM, CDR2 ANQGSEA. Trimming pared 0 bases from V and 0 bases from J, leaving 9 bases between. CDR3 length: 16 amino acids. The CDR3 bases are TGCAGCGTTGAAGACCCAGAGGTCTCTGGGGCCAACGTCCTGACTTTC. It is translated as CSVEDPEVSGANVLTF. The full variable domain, completed using reference TRBV29-1 and TRBJ2-6, is SAVISQKPSRDICQRGTSLTIQCQVDSQVTMMFWYRQQPGQSLTLIATANQGSEATYESGFVIDKFPISRPNLTFSTLTVSNMSPEDSSIYLCSVEDPEVSGANVLTFGAGSRLTVL.

The CDR3 sequence is CASSSVRLAKQYF. CDR3 DNA: TGCGCCAGCAGCTCGGTCCGACTGGCCAAGCAGTACTTC. The gene calls are TRBV5-1 and TRBJ2-7; D is unclear. Between the trimmed V and J ends, which lost 3 bases and 8 bases, there was a span of 15 bases. The V gene's germline CDR1 is SGHRS and CDR2 YFSETQ. The CDR3 is 13 residues long. Combining the CDR3 with reference TRBV5-1 and TRBJ2-7 gives the whole variable domain KAGVTQTPRYLIKTRGQQVTLSCSPISGHRSVSWYQQTPGQGLQFLFEYFSETQRNKGNFPGRFSGRQFSNSRSEMNVSTLELGDSALYLCASSSVRLAKQYFGPGTRLTVT.

The rearrangement links TRBV5-6 to TRBJ1-1; 7 bases fit TRBD1. Germline lookup yields CDR1 SGHDT and CDR2 YYEEEE. CDR3 length: 14 residues. With 4 bases clipped from V and 1 base from J, the junction kept 4 bases outside the gene matches. The DNA of the CDR3 is TGTGCCAGCAGCCCTGGGGACAGGAACACTGAAGCTTTCTTT. As protein: CASSPGDRNTEAFF.

V usage is TRBV9 and J usage is TRBJ2-3; D possibly matches TRBD1 or TRBD2 (7 bases each). Looked up from germline, CDR1 is SGDLS and CDR2 is YYNGEE. The germline V and J ends were trimmed by 0 bases and 1 base, with 12 bases remaining between them. The CDR3 covers 16 residues. CDR3 region: CASSVVAGGGTDTQYF. The CDR3, as DNA: TGTGCCAGCAGCGTAGTAGCAGGGGGGGGCACAGATACGCAGTATTTT.

The rearrangement links TRBV7-2 to TRBJ2-3; no reliable D call. This CDR3 has 14 residues. Germline CDR1 and CDR2: SGHTA and FQGNSA. The V end was cut by 3 bases, the J end by 4 bases, with 11 bases between. The CDR3 reads CASSLDGGADTQYF. The DNA of the CDR3 is TGTGCCAGCAGCTTGGATGGTGGGGCAGATACGCAGTATTTT.

The chain is built from TRBV4-1 and TRBJ2-3; 8 bases are a match to TRBD2. This CDR3 has 17 amino acids. The germline CDR1 and CDR2 sequences are MGHRA and YSYEKL. V dropped 0 bases and J dropped 0; count of bases not matched to a gene: 5. The CDR3 nucleotides are TGCGCCAGCAGCCAAGAACCGCGGGGGGCCAGCACAGATACGCAGTATTTT. Translating gives CASSQEPRGASTDTQYF.

In its sample, this clone was seen a few times. The chain couples TRBV10-3 to TRBJ1-3; D gene unclear. The CDR3 runs to 14 residues. CDR1 and CDR2 from the germline V gene are ENHRY and SYGVKD. V was pared by 4 bases and J by 0 bases, with 7 bases between. The CDR3 nucleotides read TGTGCCATCAGTGGACTCGTCTCTGGAAACACCATATATTTT. Its translation: CAISGLVSGNTIYF.

V is TRBV5-4 and J is TRBJ1-6; TRBD1 matches at 10 bases. This CDR3 has 14 residues. The trim removed 7 bases at V and 9 bases at J, leaving 7 bases unmatched. Germline V gene lookup returns CDR1 SGHNT and CDR2 YYREEE (reference sequence). The CDR3: CASRAGTGVSPLHF. As DNA, the CDR3 is TGTGCCAGCCGGGCCGGGACAGGGGTTTCACCCCTCCACTTT.

The chain employs TRBV5-1 and TRBJ2-3; possible D gene TRBD1, 5 bases. Trimming removed 2 bases from V and 1 base from J, with 11 bases in between. Germline lookup yields CDR1 SGHRS and CDR2 YFSETQ. This CDR3 is 15 amino acids long. CDR3 sequence reads: CASSFGAVGTDTQYF. The DNA for the CDR3 is TGCGCCAGCAGCTTTGGGGCAGTCGGCACAGATACGCAGTATTTT.

The chain employs TRBV7-2 and TRBJ1-2; perhaps TRBD1 as D (5 bases). Germline loops: CDR1 SGHTA, CDR2 FQGNSA. The V gene lost 0 bases and the J gene lost 0 bases, with 11 bases spanning the gap. CDR3 length: 16 amino acids. In nucleotides, the CDR3 is TGTGCCAGCAGCTTAGCCCCAGACAGAACTAACTATGGCTACACCTTC. Its translation is CASSLAPDRTNYGYTF.

This sequence joins TRBV19 and TRBJ1-1; D is perhaps TRBD1 (5 bases). CDR3 length: 14 residues. Germline V gene lookup returns CDR1 LNHDA and CDR2 SQIVND (reference sequence). V was cut by 5 bases and J by 3 bases, with 13 bases left in between. The CDR3 DNA reads TGTGCCAGTAGTGGAGGGGCTGTGTACACTGAAGCTTTCTTT. It codes for CASSGGAVYTEAFF.

The CDR3 sequence is CASSRGTEAFF. The CDR3 DNA reads TGCGCCAGCAGCCGGGGGACTGAAGCTTTCTTT. The chain employs TRBV4-3 and TRBJ1-1; D possibly corresponds to TRBD1 (5 bases). Germline CDR1 reads LGHNA; CDR2 reads YSLEER. The CDR3 is 11 amino acids. V lost 4 bases and J 5 bases, leaving 5 bases between the germline ends.

V gene TRBV5-6 combines with J gene TRBJ1-5; D not certain. Germline V gene data show CDR1 as SGHDT and CDR2 as YYEEEE. V was clipped by 3 bases and J by 7 bases, with 17 bases between them. The CDR3 contains 15 residues. CDR3 in DNA: TGTGCCAGCAGCTCTACGGTGGAAGCTGGGCAGCCCCAGCATTTT. It specifies CASSSTVEAGQPQHF.

This clone has more than one count but fewer than ten. The rearrangement joins TRBV19 to TRBJ1-1; unclear D gene. Between the trimmed V and J ends, which lost 7 bases and 1 base, there was a span of 13 bases. Germline V gene lookup returns CDR1 LNHDA and CDR2 SQIVND (reference sequence). The CDR3 is 14 residues long. The DNA for the CDR3 is TGTGCCAGTACCTTCCGTGGTAGGAACACTGAAGCTTTCTTT. Translating gives CASTFRGRNTEAFF.

This clone has more than one count but fewer than ten. CDR3 DNA sequence: TGTGCCAGCAGCCTAAAACAGGGGGCGGGTGAAGCTTTCTTT. Amino acid sequence: CASSLKQGAGEAFF. This chain joins TRBV7-8 and TRBJ1-1; 9 nucleotides agree with TRBD1. Looked up from germline, CDR1 is SGHVS and CDR2 is FQNEAQ. This CDR3 has 14 amino acids. Trimming took 5 bases from V and 7 from J; bases not matched to a gene: 8.

The genes are TRBV27 and TRBJ1-4; D remains ambiguous. This CDR3 region has 15 residues. In germline, CDR1 is MNHEY, CDR2 SMNVEV (reference sequence). Trimming removed 5 bases at V and 5 bases at J, with 15 bases between. The CDR3 here is CASSPSPAGNEKLFF. The CDR3 DNA follows: TGTGCCAGCAGTCCCTCTCCGGCGGGGAATGAAAAACTGTTTTTT.